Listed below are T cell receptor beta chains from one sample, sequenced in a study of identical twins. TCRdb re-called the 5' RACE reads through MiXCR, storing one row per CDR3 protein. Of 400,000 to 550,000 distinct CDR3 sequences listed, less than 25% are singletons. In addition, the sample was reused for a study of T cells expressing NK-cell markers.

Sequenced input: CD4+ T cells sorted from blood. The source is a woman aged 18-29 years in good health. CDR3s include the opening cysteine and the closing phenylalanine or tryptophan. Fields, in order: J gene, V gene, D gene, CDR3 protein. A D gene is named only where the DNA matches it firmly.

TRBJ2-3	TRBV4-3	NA	CASSQERAVDTQYF
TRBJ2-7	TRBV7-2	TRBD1	CASSSTGLNNYEQYF
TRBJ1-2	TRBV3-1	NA	CAPEGGSSNYGYTF
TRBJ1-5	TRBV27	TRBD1	CASSERTGVNQPQHF
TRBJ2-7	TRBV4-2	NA	CASSQDKDGDGHSYEQYF
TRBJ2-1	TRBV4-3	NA	CASSQDRLAWYNEQFF
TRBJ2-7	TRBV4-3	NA	CASSQDRRAYEQYF
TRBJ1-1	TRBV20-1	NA	CSASRNEAFF
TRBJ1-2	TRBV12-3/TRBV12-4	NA	CASTPDSIYGYTF
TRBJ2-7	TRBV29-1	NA	CSVKFSQGAHEQYF
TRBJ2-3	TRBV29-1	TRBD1	CSSRQGSTDTQYF
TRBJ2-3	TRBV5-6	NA	CASSSSRGANFGTQYF
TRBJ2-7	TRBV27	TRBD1	CASVKQGITYEQYF
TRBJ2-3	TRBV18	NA	CASSPPSRVASSDTQYF
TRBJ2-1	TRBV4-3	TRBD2	CASSLRTSGLDNEQFF
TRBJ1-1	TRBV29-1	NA	CSVEGVSTEAFF
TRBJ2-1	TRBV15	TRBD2	CATSREEGTSGTYEQFF
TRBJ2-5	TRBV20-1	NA	CSARDAEETQYF
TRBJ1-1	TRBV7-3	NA	CASSSGTVNTEAFF
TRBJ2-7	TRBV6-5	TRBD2	CASNSGRDVQQYF
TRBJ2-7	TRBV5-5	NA	CASSSWVLFEQYF
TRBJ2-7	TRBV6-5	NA	CASSYTYLNVRQQYF
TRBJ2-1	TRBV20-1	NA	CSGVSGGYNEQFF
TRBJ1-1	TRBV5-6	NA	CASSLTWSGDTEAFF
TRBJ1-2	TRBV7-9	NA	CASSQAGRSYGYTF
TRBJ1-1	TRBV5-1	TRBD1	CASSRGTGLNTEAFF
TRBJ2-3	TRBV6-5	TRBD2	CASSYSSGGYTQYF
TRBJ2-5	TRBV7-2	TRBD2	CASSLGASGIGRETQYF
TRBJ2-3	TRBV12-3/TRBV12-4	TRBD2	CASSFSRTSGGLQYF
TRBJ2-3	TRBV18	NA	CASSPQGRTDTQYF
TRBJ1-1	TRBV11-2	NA	CASSLMGYTEAFF
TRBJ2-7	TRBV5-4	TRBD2	CASSSTSGSRVAYF
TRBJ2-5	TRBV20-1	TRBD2	CSARLSAGVGQETQYF
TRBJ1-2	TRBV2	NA	CASSETANYGYTF
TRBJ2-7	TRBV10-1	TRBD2	CASSQTSGPYEQYF
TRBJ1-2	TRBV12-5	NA	CASGLVGGTQYGYTF